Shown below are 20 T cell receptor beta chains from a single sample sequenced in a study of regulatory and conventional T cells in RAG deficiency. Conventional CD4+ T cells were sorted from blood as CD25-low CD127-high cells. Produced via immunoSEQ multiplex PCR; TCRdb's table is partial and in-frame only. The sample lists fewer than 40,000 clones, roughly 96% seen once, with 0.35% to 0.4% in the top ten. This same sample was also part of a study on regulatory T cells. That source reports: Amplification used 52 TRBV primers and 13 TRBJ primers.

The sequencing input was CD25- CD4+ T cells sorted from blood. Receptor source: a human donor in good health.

Here the CDR3 reads CAINRGITGELFF. CDR3 nucleotide sequence: TGTGCCATCAACAGGGGGATCACCGGGGAGCTGTTTTTT. The chain couples TRBV10-3 to TRBJ2-2; TRBD1 matches 8 bases. CDR1 is ENHRY and CDR2 is SYGVKD in the germline V gene. The CDR3 loop spans 13 amino acids. The V and J ends lost 7 bases and 4 bases, in that order; junction bases with no gene match: 2.

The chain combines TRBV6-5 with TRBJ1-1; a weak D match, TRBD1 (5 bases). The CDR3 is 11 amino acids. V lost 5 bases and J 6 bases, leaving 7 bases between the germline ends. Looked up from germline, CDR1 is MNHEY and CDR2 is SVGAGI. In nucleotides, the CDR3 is TGTGCCAGCAGTCAGGGCCCTGAAGCTTTCTTT. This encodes CASSQGPEAFF.

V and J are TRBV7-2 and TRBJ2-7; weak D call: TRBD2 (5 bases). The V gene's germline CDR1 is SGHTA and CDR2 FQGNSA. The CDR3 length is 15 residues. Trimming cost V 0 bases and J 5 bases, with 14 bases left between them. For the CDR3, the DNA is TGTGCCAGCAGCTTAGCGGGAGTAGCAGTCGACGAGCAGTACTTC. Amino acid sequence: CASSLAGVAVDEQYF.

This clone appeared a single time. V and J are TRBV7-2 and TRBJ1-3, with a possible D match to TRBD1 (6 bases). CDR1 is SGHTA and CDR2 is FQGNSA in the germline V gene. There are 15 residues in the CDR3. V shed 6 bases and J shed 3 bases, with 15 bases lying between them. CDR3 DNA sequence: TGTGCCAGCAGTTCACAGGGAGGGCTTGGAAACACCATATATTTT. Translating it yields CASSSQGGLGNTIYF. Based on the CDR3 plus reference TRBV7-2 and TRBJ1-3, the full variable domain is GAGVSQSPSNKVTEKGKDVELRCDPISGHTALYWYRQSLGQGLEFLIYFQGNSAPDKSGLPSDRFSAERTGGSVSTLTIQRTQQEDSAVYLCASSSQGGLGNTIYFGEGSWLTVV.

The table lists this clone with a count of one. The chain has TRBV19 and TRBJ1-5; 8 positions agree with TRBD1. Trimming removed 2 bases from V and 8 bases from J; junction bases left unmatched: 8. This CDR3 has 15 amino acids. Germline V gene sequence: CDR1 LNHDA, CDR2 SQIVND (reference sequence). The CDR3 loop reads CASSITRRGREPQHF. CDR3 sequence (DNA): TGTGCCAGTAGTATAACTCGCAGGGGGCGGGAGCCCCAGCATTTT.

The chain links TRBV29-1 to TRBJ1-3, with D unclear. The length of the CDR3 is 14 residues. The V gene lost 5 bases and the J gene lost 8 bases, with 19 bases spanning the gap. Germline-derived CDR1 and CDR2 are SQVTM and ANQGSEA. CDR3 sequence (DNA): TGCAGCGTTAAGCCTACCCCTGCGGAGGACACCATATATTTT. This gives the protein CSVKPTPAEDTIYF. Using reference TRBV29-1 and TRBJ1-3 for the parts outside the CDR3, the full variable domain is SAVISQKPSRDICQRGTSLTIQCQVDSQVTMMFWYRQQPGQSLTLIATANQGSEATYESGFVIDKFPISRPNLTFSTLTVSNMSPEDSSIYLCSVKPTPAEDTIYFGEGSWLTVV.

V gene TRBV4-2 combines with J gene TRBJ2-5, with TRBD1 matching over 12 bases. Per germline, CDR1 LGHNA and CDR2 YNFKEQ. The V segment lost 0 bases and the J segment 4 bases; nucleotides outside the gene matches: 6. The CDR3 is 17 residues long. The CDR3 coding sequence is TGTGCCAGCAGCCAAGACGGGACAGGGGGCCCGAGAGAGACCCAGTACTTC. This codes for CASSQDGTGGPRETQYF.

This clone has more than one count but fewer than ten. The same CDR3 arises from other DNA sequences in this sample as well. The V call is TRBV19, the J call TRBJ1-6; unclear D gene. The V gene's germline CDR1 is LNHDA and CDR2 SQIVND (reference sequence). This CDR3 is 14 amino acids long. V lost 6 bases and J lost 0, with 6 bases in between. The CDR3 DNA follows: TGTGCCAGTAGGTGGAGCTCCTATAATTCACCCCTCCACTTT. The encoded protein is CASRWSSYNSPLHF. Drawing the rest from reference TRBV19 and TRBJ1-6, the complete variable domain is DGGITQSPKYLFRKEGQNVTLSCEQNLNHDAMYWYRQDPGQGLRLIYYSQIVNDFQKGDIAEGYSVSREKKESFPLTVTSAQKNPTAFYLCASRWSSYNSPLHFGNGTRLTVT.

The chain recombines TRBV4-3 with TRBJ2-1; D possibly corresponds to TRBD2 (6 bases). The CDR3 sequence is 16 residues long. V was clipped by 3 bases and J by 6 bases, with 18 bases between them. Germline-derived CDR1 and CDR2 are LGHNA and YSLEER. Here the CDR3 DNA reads TGCGCCAGCAGCCACTCCCCCCCGGGAGCGGGCAATGAGCAGTTCTTC. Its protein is CASSHSPPGAGNEQFF.

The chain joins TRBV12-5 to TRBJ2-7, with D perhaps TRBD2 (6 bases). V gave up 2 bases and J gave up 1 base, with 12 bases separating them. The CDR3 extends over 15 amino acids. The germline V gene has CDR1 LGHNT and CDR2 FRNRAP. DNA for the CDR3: TGTGCTAGTGGTTTGCCCCTGGAGGGGTCCTACGAGCAGTACTTC. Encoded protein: CASGLPLEGSYEQYF.

CDR3: CASSFREVSGYTF. The CDR3, as DNA: TGTGCCAGCAGCTTCAGGGAGGTTTCTGGCTACACCTTC. The J gene is TRBJ1-2, the V gene TRBV7-9; TRBD1 is a possible D gene (5 bases). The germline CDR1 and CDR2 sequences are SEHNR and FQNEAQ (reference sequence). Trimming took off 3 bases at V and 7 bases at J, with 12 bases between the two ends. The CDR3 length is 13 residues.

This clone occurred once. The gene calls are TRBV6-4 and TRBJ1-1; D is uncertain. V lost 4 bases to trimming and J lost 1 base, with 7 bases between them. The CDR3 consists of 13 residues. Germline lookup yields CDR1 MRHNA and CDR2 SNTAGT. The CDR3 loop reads CASSANRNTEAFF. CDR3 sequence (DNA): TGTGCCAGCAGTGCCAACAGGAACACTGAAGCTTTCTTT.

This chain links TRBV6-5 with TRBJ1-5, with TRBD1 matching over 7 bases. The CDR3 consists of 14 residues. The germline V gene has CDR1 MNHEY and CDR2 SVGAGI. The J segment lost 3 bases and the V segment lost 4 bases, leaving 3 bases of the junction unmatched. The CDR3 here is CASSWGQFNQPQHF. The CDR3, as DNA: TGTGCCAGCAGTTGGGGACAGTTCAATCAGCCCCAGCATTTT.

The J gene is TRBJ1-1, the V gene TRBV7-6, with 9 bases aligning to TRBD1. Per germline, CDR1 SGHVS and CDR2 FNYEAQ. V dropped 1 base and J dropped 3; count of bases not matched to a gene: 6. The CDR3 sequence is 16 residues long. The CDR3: CASSLVNRGLDTEAFF. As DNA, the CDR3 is TGTGCCAGCAGCTTAGTGAACAGGGGGCTCGACACTGAAGCTTTCTTT. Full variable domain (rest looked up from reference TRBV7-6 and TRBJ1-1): GAGVSQSPRYKVTKRGQDVALRCDPISGHVSLYWYRQALGQGPEFLTYFNYEAQQDKSGLPNDRFSAERPEGSISTLTIQRTEQRDSAMYRCASSLVNRGLDTEAFFGQGTRLTVV.

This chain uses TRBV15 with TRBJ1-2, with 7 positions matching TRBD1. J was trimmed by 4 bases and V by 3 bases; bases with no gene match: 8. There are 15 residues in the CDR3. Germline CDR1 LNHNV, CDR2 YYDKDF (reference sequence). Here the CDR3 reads CATSSRQGGGYGYTF. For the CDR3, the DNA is TGTGCCACCAGCAGTAGACAGGGTGGGGGCTATGGCTACACCTTC.

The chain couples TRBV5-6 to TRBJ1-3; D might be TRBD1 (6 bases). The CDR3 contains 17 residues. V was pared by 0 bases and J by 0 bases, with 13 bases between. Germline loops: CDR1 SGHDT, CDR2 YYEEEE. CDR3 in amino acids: CASSLVAGTHSGNTIYF. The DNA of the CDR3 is TGTGCCAGCAGCTTGGTGGCCGGGACACACTCTGGAAACACCATATATTTT.

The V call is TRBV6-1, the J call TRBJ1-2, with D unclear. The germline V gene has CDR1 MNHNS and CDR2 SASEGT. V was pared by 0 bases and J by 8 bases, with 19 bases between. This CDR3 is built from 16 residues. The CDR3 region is CASSEALLRSNRGYTF. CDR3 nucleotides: TGTGCCAGCAGTGAAGCGCTTCTGAGATCAAACCGAGGCTACACCTTC.

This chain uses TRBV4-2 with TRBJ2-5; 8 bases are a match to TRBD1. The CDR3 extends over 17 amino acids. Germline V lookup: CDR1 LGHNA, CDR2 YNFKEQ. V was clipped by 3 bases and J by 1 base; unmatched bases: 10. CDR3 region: CASSQATAQGAQETQYF. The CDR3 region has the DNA TGTGCCAGCAGCCAGGCGACTGCTCAGGGGGCCCAAGAGACCCAGTACTTC.

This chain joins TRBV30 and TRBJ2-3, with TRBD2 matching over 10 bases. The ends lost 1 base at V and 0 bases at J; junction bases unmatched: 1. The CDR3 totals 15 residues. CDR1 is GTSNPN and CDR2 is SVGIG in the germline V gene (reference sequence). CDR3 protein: CAWSGSGGSTDTQYF. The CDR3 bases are TGTGCCTGGAGTGGTAGCGGGGGGAGCACAGATACGCAGTATTTT.

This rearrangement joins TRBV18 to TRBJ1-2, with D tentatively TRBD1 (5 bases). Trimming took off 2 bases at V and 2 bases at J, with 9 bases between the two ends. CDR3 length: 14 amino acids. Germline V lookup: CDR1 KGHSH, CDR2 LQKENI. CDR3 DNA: TGTGCCAGCTCACCAATGGAGGGGAACTATGGCTACACCTTC. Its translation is CASSPMEGNYGYTF.